The 30 T cell receptor beta chains below come from one sample, sequenced in a study of CD8+CD57+ T cells in acquired aplastic anemia. TCR beta VDJ and CDR3 were profiled, and genomic DNA was the template. TCRdb reprocessed the reads with MiXCR, giving one entry per CDR3 protein. Of about 190,000 distinct CDR3 sequences listed, about 53% were seen once; the top ten hold more than 15%. The sequenced sample consisted of sorted CD4+, CD8+, or CD8+CD57+ T cells (not recorded which) from PBMCs. Every receptor here comes from a human donor in good health, serving as a control.

This chain connects TRBV20-1 to TRBJ2-7; 7 nucleotides line up with TRBD1. CDR3 length equals 12 residues. CDR1 and CDR2 (germline): DFQATT, SNEGSKA (reference sequence). The J segment lost 9 bases and the V segment lost 5 bases, leaving 10 bases of the junction unmatched. CDR3 nucleotide sequence: TGCAGTGCTTGGGGACAGACATTCGGGCAGTACTTC. Encoded protein: CSAWGQTFGQYF.

The sample holds many counts of this clonotype. The chain uses TRBV7-9 and TRBJ1-2; no definite D call. CDR1 SEHNR and CDR2 FQNEAQ come from the germline V gene (reference sequence). V gave up 1 base and J gave up 3 bases, with 15 bases separating them. This CDR3 contains 16 residues. This chain's CDR3 is CASSLGTILQDYGYTF. The CDR3, as DNA: TGTGCCAGCAGCTTAGGCACTATCCTCCAAGACTATGGCTACACCTTC.

This clonotype was counted a single time. The V call is TRBV4-2, the J call TRBJ1-2; D is ambiguous. CDR3 length: 14 residues. Trimming shortened V by 5 bases and J by 4 bases, and 14 bases separated the two germline ends. Germline values: CDR1 LGHNA, CDR2 YNFKEQ. The DNA of the CDR3 is TGTGCCAGCAGCTTGCCTCAGTCGCGCTATGGCTACACCTTC. Amino acid sequence: CASSLPQSRYGYTF.

V gene TRBV9 combines with J gene TRBJ1-5; 8 bases are a match to TRBD1. Germline CDR1 is SGDLS and CDR2 is YYNGEE. The V segment lost 3 bases and the J segment 0 bases; nucleotides outside the gene matches: 8. The CDR3 extends over 17 amino acids. The CDR3 bases are TGTGCCAGCAGCGCATTTGTGGGACAGGATAGCAATCAGCCCCAGCATTTT. Its protein is CASSAFVGQDSNQPQHF.

Notes on this clonotype: A much larger clone is a single base away; this may be a read error. This CDR3 reads CASGRISGGAFTGELFF. In DNA, the CDR3 is TGTGCCAGCGGCCGGATTAGCGGGGGGGCATTCACCGGGGAGCTGTTTTTT. The chain has TRBV7-2 and TRBJ2-2, with TRBD2 matching 11 bases. The germline V gene encodes CDR1 SGHTA and CDR2 FQGNSA. The CDR3 has 17 amino acids. J gave up 4 bases and V 8 bases, and 12 bases lay outside the gene matches.

V and J are TRBV10-2 and TRBJ1-5; D unresolved. V was cut by 8 bases and J by 5 bases, with 10 bases left in between. This CDR3 has 12 residues. In germline, CDR1 is WSHSY, CDR2 SAAADI. CDR3 sequence reads: CASSSSDQPQHF. DNA of the CDR3: TGCGCCAGCTCCAGCTCCGATCAGCCCCAGCATTTT.

The DNA of the CDR3 is TGTGCCAGCAGTCCGTCCCGAAATTCACCCCTCCACTTT. This codes for CASSPSRNSPLHF. The chain links TRBV7-6 to TRBJ1-6; D not certain. Germline V lookup: CDR1 SGHVS, CDR2 FNYEAQ. This CDR3 has 13 residues. The V and J ends lost 6 bases and 7 bases respectively, with 10 bases between them.

The J gene is TRBJ1-6, the V gene TRBV2; 8 nucleotides line up with TRBD1. This CDR3 has 17 amino acids. CDR1 and CDR2 from the germline V gene are SNHLY and FYNNEI. Trimming removed 5 bases from V and 6 bases from J; junction bases left unmatched: 12. This chain's CDR3 is CASSIRQGTGVNSPLHF. The DNA for the CDR3 is TGTGCCAGCAGTATCCGACAGGGGACGGGGGTTAATTCACCCCTCCACTTT.

For this clonotype: A much larger clonotype is one base distant, so this may be a read error. The chain has TRBV7-9 and TRBJ1-4, with a weak D call TRBD1 (6 bases). Germline CDR1 is SEHNR and CDR2 is FQNEAQ (reference sequence). The CDR3 runs 17 residues. Trimming left V 0 bases short and J 8 bases short, with 19 bases between. The chain's CDR3 is CASSLAIGGTRGEKLFF. The CDR3 DNA reads as TGTGCCAGCAGCTTAGCGATAGGGGGGACTCGAGGGGAAAAACTGTTTTTT.

The rearrangement joins TRBV2 to TRBJ1-4; possibly TRBD1 for D (6 bases). Germline V CDR1 and CDR2: SNHLY, FYNNEI. The CDR3 consists of 18 residues. The ends were cut back, 7 bases at V and 2 bases at J, with 23 bases in the middle. CDR3 sequence (DNA): TGTGCCAGCATGAGCGGGACACCGTTTGATTTCACTAATGAAAAACTGTTTTTT. Amino acid sequence: CASMSGTPFDFTNEKLFF.

The chain couples TRBV20-1 to TRBJ1-2, with TRBD1 as a possible D gene (5 bases). Germline values: CDR1 DFQATT, CDR2 SNEGSKA (reference sequence). This CDR3 contains 13 residues. Trimming pared 5 bases from V and 8 bases from J, leaving 18 bases between. CDR3 in amino acids: CSAGEQGRNGYTF. Here the CDR3 DNA reads TGCAGTGCTGGGGAGCAGGGACGGAACGGCTACACCTTC.

The chain links TRBV10-3 to TRBJ1-2; possible D gene TRBD1, 6 bases. CDR1 and CDR2 (germline): ENHRY, SYGVKD. V lost 2 bases and J 4 bases, leaving 8 bases between the germline ends. This CDR3 has 13 residues. The CDR3 DNA is TGTGCCATCAGTGAGGACAGGACCTATGGCTACACCTTC. This sequence encodes CAISEDRTYGYTF.

This clonotype appeared many times. CDR3 sequence reads: CASIWRPTNEKLFF. The CDR3 DNA reads as TGTGCCAGCATCTGGAGGCCAACTAATGAAAAACTGTTTTTT. The rearrangement links TRBV2 to TRBJ1-4, with D unresolved. The CDR3 length is 14 residues. Trimming shortened V by 7 bases and J by 0 bases, and 9 bases separated the two germline ends. CDR1 and CDR2 from the germline V gene are SNHLY and FYNNEI.

To note about this clonotype: A read error may be the cause here, since a much bigger clone is one base away. In DNA form, the CDR3 reads TGCGCCAGCAGCCAAGGTGGGGAAAATCAGCCCCAGCATTTT. Encoded protein: CASSQGGENQPQHF. J is TRBJ1-5 and V is TRBV4-3, with D unclear. The V end was cut by 1 base, the J end by 4 bases, with 8 bases between. From germline, CDR1 is LGHNA and CDR2 YSLEER. The CDR3 spans 14 residues.

This clonotype was recorded many times. The J gene is TRBJ2-2, the V gene TRBV29-1, with 7 bases that match TRBD1. J was trimmed by 0 bases and V by 6 bases; bases with no gene match: 10. The V gene's germline CDR1 is SQVTM and CDR2 ANQGSEA. This CDR3 has 16 amino acids. The DNA of the CDR3 is TGCAGCGTCGACCTAACAGGGGCCGCGAACACCGGGGAGCTGTTTTTT. This sequence encodes CSVDLTGAANTGELFF.

Here the CDR3 reads CASSVGLDSPLHF. The DNA of the CDR3 is TGTGCCAGCAGCGTGGGACTGGATTCACCCCTCCACTTT. The V call is TRBV9, the J call TRBJ1-6; D is possibly TRBD1 (5 bases). Germline values: CDR1 SGDLS, CDR2 YYNGEE. Trimming left V 2 bases short and J 8 bases short, with 8 bases between. The CDR3 totals 13 residues.

This clonotype is a singleton in its sample. V gene TRBV7-2 combines with J gene TRBJ2-7; D gene uncertain. The CDR3 sequence is 14 residues long. The V and J ends lost 1 base and 0 bases respectively, with 7 bases between them. The germline CDR1 and CDR2 sequences are SGHTA and FQGNSA. The CDR3 nucleotides are TGTGCCAGCAGCTTAGGGCAAAGCTCCTACGAGCAGTACTTC. Translating gives CASSLGQSSYEQYF.

The rearrangement uses TRBV24-1 and TRBJ2-1, with D possibly being TRBD2 (6 bases). CDR1 is KGHDR and CDR2 is SFDVKD in the germline V gene. Trimming cost V 1 base and J 9 bases, with 9 bases left between them. This CDR3 is 13 amino acids long. The CDR3 DNA reads TGTGCCACCAGTGATTTTAAGCGGGTTGAGCAGTTCTTC. Residues: CATSDFKRVEQFF.

V and J are TRBV7-2 and TRBJ2-5; unclear D gene. The V and J ends lost 4 bases and 2 bases respectively, with 11 bases between them. The CDR3 has 14 residues. The V gene's germline CDR1 is SGHTA and CDR2 FQGNSA. The CDR3 loop is CASSSTSGQETQYF. The DNA for the CDR3 is TGTGCCAGCAGCTCGACCTCAGGACAAGAGACCCAGTACTTC. Looking up the rest from reference TRBV7-2 and TRBJ2-5 gives the full variable domain: GAGVSQSPSNKVTEKGKDVELRCDPISGHTALYWYRQSLGQGLEFLIYFQGNSAPDKSGLPSDRFSAERTGGSVSTLTIQRTQQEDSAVYLCASSSTSGQETQYFGPGTRLLVL.

This CDR3 reads CASSIDSKVYEQYF. As DNA, the CDR3 is TGTGCCAGTAGTATAGACTCGAAGGTCTACGAGCAGTACTTC. The V gene is TRBV19, the J gene TRBJ2-7; no firm D call. Germline V CDR1 and CDR2: LNHDA, SQIVND (reference sequence). There are 14 residues in the CDR3. The ends were cut back, 0 bases at V and 3 bases at J, with 9 bases in the middle.

This chain uses TRBV2 with TRBJ2-3; 9 nucleotides agree with TRBD2. This CDR3 spans 14 amino acids. From germline, CDR1 is SNHLY and CDR2 FYNNEI. The V and J ends lost 6 bases and 5 bases, in that order; junction bases with no gene match: 6. In nucleotides, the CDR3 is TGTGCCAGCAGACCTAGCGGGGTGGTAGATACGCAGTATTTT. It is translated as CASRPSGVVDTQYF.

The chain has TRBV25-1 and TRBJ2-1; D possibly matches TRBD1 or TRBD2 (6 bases each). This CDR3 has 15 amino acids. Germline CDR1 and CDR2: MGHDK and SYGVNS. The V gene lost 2 bases and the J gene lost 2 bases, with 10 bases spanning the gap. CDR3 DNA: TGTGCCAGCAGTGAAGCCGGGGGCCCCTACAATGAGCAGTTCTTC. Protein product: CASSEAGGPYNEQFF.

This clonotype has a count of ten or more. V is TRBV4-2 and J is TRBJ2-3; the D is unclear. The CDR3 length is 14 residues. Trimming left V 0 bases short and J 2 bases short, with 6 bases between. Germline V gene sequence: CDR1 LGHNA, CDR2 YNFKEQ. The CDR3 DNA reads TGTGCCAGCAGCCAAGATGCCTCCACAGATACGCAGTATTTT. Its protein is CASSQDASTDTQYF.

The chain recombines TRBV5-4 with TRBJ2-7; no clear D. Trimming cost V 2 bases and J 2 bases, with 11 bases left between them. The V gene's germline CDR1 is SGHNT and CDR2 YYREEE (reference sequence). The CDR3 runs 14 residues. The CDR3 sequence is CASSFNGNTYEQYF. DNA of the CDR3: TGTGCCAGCAGCTTCAATGGGAATACCTACGAGCAGTACTTC.

Concerning this clonotype: A much larger clonotype is one base distant, so this may be a read error. The rearrangement joins TRBV4-1 to TRBJ1-4; D gene unclear. With 6 bases removed from V and 0 bases from J, the gap between germline ends came to 14 bases. The CDR3 contains 16 residues. CDR1 and CDR2 from the germline V gene are MGHRA and YSYEKL. This CDR3 is CASSLEAIATNEKLFF. Here the CDR3 DNA reads TGCGCCAGCAGTCTCGAGGCCATTGCAACTAATGAAAAACTGTTTTTT.

As regards this clonotype: At one end the junction does not follow the germline gene, possibly because of a read error. This chain connects TRBV19 to TRBJ1-6; maybe TRBD1 (5 bases). The germline CDR1 and CDR2 sequences are LNHDA and SQIVND (reference sequence). The CDR3 length is 14 residues. The CDR3 loop reads CASSPGRANSPLHF. The CDR3 coding sequence is TGCGCCAGCAGCCCCGGCAGGGCTAATTCACCCCTCCACTTT.

A remark on this clonotype: A much more abundant neighbour one base away suggests this may be a read error. V and J are TRBV19 and TRBJ2-7, with 7 nucleotides matching TRBD1. V was clipped by 1 base and J by 3 bases; unmatched bases: 9. The CDR3 has 16 amino acids. Germline-derived CDR1 and CDR2 are LNHDA and SQIVND (reference sequence). CDR3 residues: CASSIALGQVIYEQYF. The CDR3 nucleotides read TGTGCCAGTAGTATAGCACTAGGACAGGTGATCTACGAGCAGTACTTC.

CDR3 nucleotides: TGTGCCATCCTAGAGACACGCATTGAAGCTTTCTTT. Its translation: CAILETRIEAFF. This chain connects TRBV2 to TRBJ1-1; D is undetermined. Per the germline V gene, CDR1 is SNHLY and CDR2 is FYNNEI. The CDR3 is 12 amino acids. Trimming took 10 bases from V and 7 from J, leaving 16 bases between them.

The rearrangement joins TRBV20-1 to TRBJ2-7; tentatively, D is TRBD1 or TRBD2 (6 bases each). This CDR3 contains 14 residues. Looked up from germline, CDR1 is DFQATT and CDR2 is SNEGSKA (reference sequence). With 6 bases removed from V and 0 bases from J, the gap between germline ends came to 15 bases. The CDR3: CSAEGGPRSYEQYF. Written as DNA, the CDR3 is TGCAGTGCCGAGGGGGGCCCCCGCTCCTACGAGCAGTACTTC.

The rearrangement links TRBV7-8 to TRBJ1-1, with D tentatively TRBD1 (6 bases). Trimming removed 3 bases at V and 4 bases at J, with 12 bases between. The germline V gene has CDR1 SGHVS and CDR2 FQNEAQ. The CDR3 consists of 14 residues. The CDR3 region has the DNA TGTGCCAGCAGCTTCCGTGAGGGGGGCACTGAAGCTTTCTTT. Translation: CASSFREGGTEAFF.